These 30 T cell receptor beta chains were all obtained from the same sample, sequenced in a study of breast tumors, draining lymph nodes, adjacent tissues. TCRdb processed the multiplex PCR reads anew with MiXCR; each CDR3 protein has one entry. The data contain tens of thousands of distinct CDR3 sequences, approximately 28% of them seen just once; the ten biggest clones take up over 8%. Samples came from axillary lymph nodes draining the breast cancer. The sequenced sample consisted of axillary lymph node tissue. These receptors came from a female donor with breast cancer. Some clones in this sample may be carry-over from other donors' samples.

This clonotype was found many times. The V gene is TRBV7-2, the J gene TRBJ2-2; 10 positions agree with TRBD2. The CDR3 is 17 residues long. Germline CDR1 and CDR2: SGHTA and FQGNSA. Trimming removed 1 base from V and 7 bases from J; junction bases left unmatched: 9. The CDR3 nucleotides read TGTGCCAGCAGCTTAGACCTAGCGGGAGCCGGCGGCGGGGAGCTGTTTTTT. It translates to CASSLDLAGAGGGELFF.

A word on this clonotype: This may be a read error: a much more frequent sequence differs by one nucleotide. The chain combines TRBV19 with TRBJ2-4; the D gene could be TRBD1 or TRBD2 (5 bases each). V dropped 7 bases and J dropped 7 bases, with 23 bases sitting between them. The germline CDR1 and CDR2 sequences are LNHDA and SQIVND (reference sequence). This CDR3 contains 16 residues. The CDR3 here is CASKGPRGLKGNIQYF. CDR3 in DNA: TGTGCCAGTAAGGGTCCCCGGGGCCTCAAGGGTAACATTCAGTACTTC.

This clonotype was found many times. This chain connects TRBV12-3 or TRBV12-4 to TRBJ2-1; D ambiguous. Deletions cut 7 bases from V and 0 bases from J, with 19 bases between. This CDR3 has 17 residues. The CDR3 DNA follows: TGTGCCAGCACCCGAGGTGACTCCCAGAGCTCCTACAATGAGCAGTTCTTC. It codes for CASTRGDSQSSYNEQFF.

As to this clonotype: The conserved final phenylalanine or tryptophan is absent from the CDR3, which likely points to a read error. The DNA is left out, because the CDR3 cannot be placed on it with certainty; the CDR3 is given as TCRdb lists it. V usage is TRBV12-3 or TRBV12-4 and J usage is TRBJ2-6; the D call of TRBD2 is as the table states it, not checked on the DNA. The CDR3 totals 8 residues, both ends included. This CDR3 reads CASSLWET.

The gene calls are TRBV7-9 and TRBJ2-2; D perhaps matches TRBD2 (5 bases). The germline V and J ends were trimmed by 6 bases and 7 bases, with 18 bases remaining between them. Germline loops: CDR1 SEHNR, CDR2 FQNEAQ (reference sequence). The CDR3 is 15 residues long. The CDR3 nucleotides read TGTGCCAGCAGACCCAGCGGCCCTCAACACGGGGAGCTGTTTTTT. Translating it yields CASRPSGPQHGELFF.

This clonotype was seen at least ten times. The CDR3 region has the DNA TGTGCCAGCGGAAGGCAGGGGGATGAGCAGTTCTTC. This translates into CASGRQGDEQFF. The chain couples TRBV6-5 to TRBJ2-1, with 7 bases lining up with TRBD1. In germline, CDR1 is MNHEY, CDR2 SVGAGI. V lost 8 bases, J lost 8 bases, and 6 bases stayed unmatched. This CDR3 comprises 12 residues.

This clonotype was seen at least ten times. The CDR3 sequence: CSGAQETQYF. CDR3 DNA sequence: TGCAGCGGGGCCCAAGAGACCCAGTACTTC. V usage is TRBV29-1 and J usage is TRBJ2-5, with unresolved D. V was clipped by 7 bases and J by 1 base, with 4 bases between them. The germline CDR1 and CDR2 sequences are SQVTM and ANQGSEA. CDR3 length: 10 amino acids. The variable domain in full, completed from reference TRBV29-1 and TRBJ2-5, reads SAVISQKPSRDICQRGTSLTIQCQVDSQVTMMFWYRQQPGQSLTLIATANQGSEATYESGFVIDKFPISRPNLTFSTLTVSNMSPEDSSIYLCSGAQETQYFGPGTRLLVL.

This sequence joins TRBV20-1 and TRBJ2-3, with TRBD1 identical over 10 bases. Germline V gives CDR1 DFQATT, CDR2 SNEGSKA (reference sequence). The V segment lost 5 bases and the J segment 2 bases; nucleotides outside the gene matches: 7. There are 15 residues in the CDR3. CDR3 sequence reads: CSAGRDRGPTDTQYF. DNA of the CDR3: TGCAGTGCTGGCCGAGACAGGGGGCCCACAGATACGCAGTATTTT.

Comment on this clonotype: This may come from a read error, since a much larger clone is one base off. This chain joins TRBV19 and TRBJ2-2, with 9 bases that match TRBD2. The germline V gene encodes CDR1 LNHDA and CDR2 SQIVND (reference sequence). This CDR3 has 16 residues. The chain's CDR3 is CASSTWAGGNAGELFF. DNA for the CDR3: TGTGCCAGTAGTACATGGGCGGGAGGGAACGCCGGGGAGCTGTTTTTT.

The V call is TRBV29-1, the J call TRBJ2-1, with 8 nucleotides matching TRBD2. This CDR3 spans 15 amino acids. Germline CDR1 reads SQVTM; CDR2 reads ANQGSEA. Trimming removed 7 bases from V and 0 bases from J; junction bases left unmatched: 8. This chain's CDR3 is CSDRRSGSSYNEQFF. CDR3 nucleotide sequence: TGCAGCGATCGACGAAGCGGGAGCTCCTACAATGAGCAGTTCTTC.

This clonotype occurred many times. The genes are TRBV20-1 and TRBJ2-1; tentatively, D is TRBD2 (6 bases). The germline V gene encodes CDR1 DFQATT and CDR2 SNEGSKA (reference sequence). This CDR3 region has 14 residues. Trimming pared 6 bases from V and 2 bases from J, leaving 14 bases between. The CDR3, as DNA: TGCAGTGCCGCACTTAGCGGAACCTACAATGAGCAGTTCTTC. Its protein product is CSAALSGTYNEQFF.

This clonotype was recorded at least ten times. V and J are TRBV5-1 and TRBJ1-4, with D possibly being TRBD1 (5 bases). The CDR3 spans 15 residues. V lost 4 bases and J 7 bases, leaving 17 bases between the germline ends. Germline lookup yields CDR1 SGHRS and CDR2 YFSETQ. The CDR3 coding sequence is TGCGCCAGCAGCCCGGGGGGACGGGAAACTGAAAAACTGTTTTTT. This encodes CASSPGGRETEKLFF.

This clonotype showed up many times. The chain couples TRBV7-9 to TRBJ2-1; D may be TRBD1 or TRBD2 (5 bases each). Germline CDR1 and CDR2: SEHNR and FQNEAQ (reference sequence). The V gene lost 1 base and the J gene lost 4 bases, with 14 bases spanning the gap. This CDR3 has 16 residues. The CDR3 nucleotides read TGTGCCAGCAGCTTAGGAGGGGCCTCCTATTACAATGAGCAGTTCTTC. Translated, it gives CASSLGGASYYNEQFF. Full variable domain (missing parts from reference TRBV7-9 and TRBJ2-1): DTGVSQNPRHKITKRGQNVTFRCDPISEHNRLYWYRQTLGQGPEFLTYFQNEAQLEKSRLLSDRFSAERPKGSFSTLEIQRTEQGDSAMYLCASSLGGASYYNEQFFGPGTRLTVL.

This clonotype was counted many times. The chain uses TRBV5-8 and TRBJ1-5; D possibly corresponds to TRBD1 (5 bases). V was shortened by 4 bases and J by 4 bases, with 15 bases between the two germline ends. Germline CDR1 and CDR2: SGHTS and YDEGEE. This CDR3 contains 15 residues. The CDR3 DNA follows: TGTGCCAGCAGCGCGAACCGGGGCCAAAATCAGCCCCAGCATTTT. Its translation: CASSANRGQNQPQHF. Using reference TRBV5-8 and TRBJ1-5 for the parts outside the CDR3, the full variable domain is EAGVTQSPTHLIKTRGQQATLRCSPISGHTSVYWYQQALGLGLQFLLWYDEGEERNRGNFPPRFSGRQFPNYSSELNVNALELEDSALYLCASSANRGQNQPQHFGDGTRLSIL.

Notes on this clonotype: This may come from a read error, since a much larger clone is one base off. The genes are TRBV5-6 and TRBJ1-2, with D perhaps TRBD1 (5 bases). With 0 bases removed from V and 11 bases from J, the gap between germline ends came to 17 bases. This CDR3 is built from 14 residues. Germline V lookup: CDR1 SGHDT, CDR2 YYEEEE. The CDR3 DNA reads TGTGCCAGCAGCTTGGTGACAGCTAGATTTCGTTACACCTTC. It translates to CASSLVTARFRYTF.

This clonotype was recorded a few times. J is TRBJ1-1 and V is TRBV28; D gene ambiguous. Germline CDR1 is MDHEN and CDR2 is SYDVKM. The germline V and J ends were trimmed by 8 bases and 1 base, with 8 bases remaining between them. CDR3 length: 12 residues. The CDR3 is CASLRANTEAFF. CDR3 nucleotide sequence: TGTGCCAGCCTTAGGGCGAACACTGAAGCTTTCTTT.

This clonotype was found many times. The rearrangement uses TRBV5-1 and TRBJ2-7, with 9 bases matching TRBD2. Germline CDR1 SGHRS, CDR2 YFSETQ. V was pared by 5 bases and J by 4 bases, with 7 bases of the junction left unmatched. There are 14 residues in the CDR3. The CDR3 nucleotides read TGCGCCAGCAGAGCGTCTAGCGGGATTTACGAGCAGTACTTC. Its translation: CASRASSGIYEQYF. Based on the CDR3 plus reference TRBV5-1 and TRBJ2-7, the full variable domain is KAGVTQTPRYLIKTRGQQVTLSCSPISGHRSVSWYQQTPGQGLQFLFEYFSETQRNKGNFPGRFSGRQFSNSRSEMNVSTLELGDSALYLCASRASSGIYEQYFGPGTRLTVT.

This clonotype was detected ten times or more. V and J are TRBV12-3 or TRBV12-4 and TRBJ2-2, with TRBD2 as a possible D gene (6 bases). Trimming removed 4 bases from V and 4 bases from J, with 10 bases in between. CDR3 length: 14 residues. CDR3 coding DNA: TGTGCCAGCAGTTGGAGGGCCGCCACCGGGGAGCTGTTTTTT. It encodes CASSWRAATGELFF.

As for this clonotype: With a much larger clone just one base away, this may be a read error. The rearrangement uses TRBV3-1 and TRBJ1-2; 7 bases map to TRBD1. Germline CDR1 and CDR2: LGHDT and YNNKEL (reference sequence). The CDR3 covers 14 residues. CDR3 region: CASNQSGDSYGYTF. CDR3 DNA sequence: TGTGCCAGCAACCAATCGGGGGACAGCTATGGCTACACCTTC.

This clonotype has more than one count but fewer than ten. V and J are TRBV4-1 and TRBJ1-1, with D tentatively TRBD1 (6 bases). Germline-derived CDR1 and CDR2 are MGHRA and YSYEKL. V was cut by 4 bases and J by 0 bases, with 12 bases left in between. The CDR3 sequence is 15 residues long. CDR3 bases: TGCGCCAGCAGCCTTCAGGGGATGGTGAACACTGAAGCTTTCTTT. This gives the protein CASSLQGMVNTEAFF.

The rearrangement links TRBV28 to TRBJ1-2; D is perhaps TRBD1 (5 bases). Trimming shortened V by 6 bases and J by 4 bases, and 18 bases separated the two germline ends. CDR1 is MDHEN and CDR2 is SYDVKM in the germline V gene. CDR3 length equals 15 residues. The CDR3 DNA reads TGTGCCAGCAGACACACCATCCAGGGTTCCTATGGCTACACCTTC. Its protein product is CASRHTIQGSYGYTF.

This clonotype was found a few times. The rearrangement uses TRBV4-3 and TRBJ2-4, with D perhaps TRBD2 (5 bases). The CDR3 has 17 amino acids. The germline gives CDR1 LGHNA, CDR2 YSLEER. V lost 0 bases, J lost 0 bases, and 12 bases lay in between. The CDR3 sequence: CASSQDSSSTAKNIQYF. The CDR3 DNA reads TGCGCCAGCAGCCAAGATTCTAGCAGCACAGCCAAAAACATTCAGTACTTC.

This clonotype showed up just a few times. The V call is TRBV6-1, the J call TRBJ1-2; D is ambiguous. From germline, CDR1 is MNHNS and CDR2 SASEGT. The V and J ends lost 7 bases and 8 bases respectively, with 17 bases between them. The CDR3 runs to 13 residues. The CDR3 is CASTHREGAGYTF. In DNA form, the CDR3 reads TGTGCCAGCACCCACCGCGAGGGTGCCGGCTACACCTTC.

This clonotype showed up many times. This chain joins TRBV9 and TRBJ2-3, with 9 nucleotides matching TRBD2. The germline V gene encodes CDR1 SGDLS and CDR2 YYNGEE. The V segment lost 3 bases and the J segment 3 bases; nucleotides outside the gene matches: 8. There are 16 residues in the CDR3. The CDR3 here is CASSANWLAGTDTQYF. CDR3 coding DNA: TGTGCCAGCAGCGCTAATTGGCTAGCGGGAACAGATACGCAGTATTTT.

This clonotype was seen at least ten times. The chain links TRBV25-1 to TRBJ2-1, with D tentatively TRBD2 (5 bases). Trimming took off 6 bases at V and 0 bases at J, with 12 bases between the two ends. The CDR3 covers 15 residues. Germline CDR1 is MGHDK and CDR2 is SYGVNS. CDR3 amino acids: CASSISGSSYNEQFF. For the CDR3, the DNA is TGTGCCAGCAGCATCTCGGGGAGCTCCTACAATGAGCAGTTCTTC.

This clonotype was counted between two and nine times. A read error may be the cause here, since a much bigger clone is one base away. This chain connects TRBV5-6 to TRBJ2-7; TRBD1 matches at 9 bases. The germline V gene has CDR1 SGHDT and CDR2 YYEEEE. Losses at the gene ends were 2 bases for V and 9 bases for J; bases not matched to a gene: 12. The CDR3 contains 15 residues. This chain's CDR3 is CASSFSMAQGARQYF. For the CDR3, the DNA is TGTGCCAGCAGCTTTAGTATGGCACAGGGGGCGCGGCAGTACTTC. The full variable domain, with the rest looked up from reference TRBV5-6 and TRBJ2-7, is DAGVTQSPTHLIKTRGQQVTLRCSPKSGHDTVSWYQQALGQGPQFIFQYYEEEERQRGNFPDRFSGHQFPNYSSELNVNALLLGDSALYLCASSFSMAQGARQYFGPGTRLTVT.

V gene TRBV19 combines with J gene TRBJ1-1; TRBD1 agrees at 7 bases. The CDR3 runs to 15 residues. V dropped 5 bases and J dropped 0; count of bases not matched to a gene: 6. CDR1 and CDR2 from the germline V gene are LNHDA and SQIVND (reference sequence). In DNA, the CDR3 is TGTGCCAGTAGTGCTGGGACAGACCTGAACACTGAAGCTTTCTTT. Its translation is CASSAGTDLNTEAFF.

This clonotype was found many times. A much larger clonotype is one base distant, so this may be a read error. The chain employs TRBV7-2 and TRBJ2-3, with TRBD2 identical over 11 bases. From germline, CDR1 is SGHTA and CDR2 FQGNSA. The junction had 7 bases not matched to a gene; V was cut back by 4 bases and J by 4 bases. CDR3 length equals 16 residues. In DNA form, the CDR3 reads TGTGCCAGCAGCTCCAGACTAGCGGGATTGTCAGATACGCAGTATTTT. This encodes CASSSRLAGLSDTQYF. Looking up the rest from reference TRBV7-2 and TRBJ2-3 gives the full variable domain: GAGVSQSPSNKVTEKGKDVELRCDPISGHTALYWYRQSLGQGLEFLIYFQGNSAPDKSGLPSDRFSAERTGGSVSTLTIQRTQQEDSAVYLCASSSRLAGLSDTQYFGPGTRLTVL.

With respect to this clonotype: The junction does not match germline at one end; this may be a read error. V and J are TRBV7-6 and TRBJ2-3; no reliable D call. The CDR3 runs 12 residues. Germline V gene data show CDR1 as SGHVS and CDR2 as FNYEAQ. This chain's CDR3 is CASSSMRDTQCF. The CDR3 nucleotides read TGTGCCAGCAGCTCAATGAGAGATACGCAGTGTTTT. The complete variable domain, with remaining parts taken from reference TRBV7-6 and TRBJ2-3, reads GAGVSQSPRYKVTKRGQDVALRCDPISGHVSLYWYRQALGQGPEFLTYFNYEAQQDKSGLPNDRFSAERPEGSISTLTIQRTEQRDSAMYRCASSSMRDTQCFGPGTRLTVL.

This clonotype was detected only a few times. V and J are TRBV27 and TRBJ2-4, with 7 nucleotides matching TRBD1. V lost 4 bases, J lost 9 bases, and 9 bases stayed unmatched. The CDR3 extends over 14 amino acids. The germline V gene encodes CDR1 MNHEY and CDR2 SMNVEV (reference sequence). DNA of the CDR3: TGTGCCAGCAGTTCACGGGACAGTTCTGGCATTCAGTACTTC. This sequence encodes CASSSRDSSGIQYF.